The 7 T cell receptor beta chains in this list originate from one sample, sequenced in a study of T cells in Graves' hyperthyroidism and ophthalmopathy. From RNA transcripts, TCR beta CDR3 regions were amplified. The study used the HTBI primer set for a first-round RT-PCR of the TCR CDR3. One entry per CDR3 protein results from TCRdb running MiXCR on the multiplex PCR reads. The profile shows approximately 380,000 distinct CDR3 sequences, over 13% of them singletons. Material for sequencing was blood. The receptors originated from a man in his fifties with Graves' ophthalmopathy.

The sample holds a few counts of this clonotype. V gene TRBV6-5 combines with J gene TRBJ1-5, with a possible D match to TRBD1 (5 bases). This CDR3 is built from 16 residues. Germline CDR1 is MNHEY and CDR2 is SVGAGI. Trimming took off 5 bases at V and 3 bases at J, with 17 bases between the two ends. The CDR3 loop is CASSRSRGGLNQPQHF. The DNA for the CDR3 is TGTGCCAGCAGTCGCTCGCGGGGGGGACTCAATCAGCCCCAGCATTTT.

CDR3 nucleotide sequence: TGTGCCGCTGGTACTAGCACAGATACGCAGTATTTT. Protein product: CAAGTSTDTQYF. This chain links TRBV19 with TRBJ2-3; D remains ambiguous. V lost 11 bases and J 0 bases, leaving 9 bases between the germline ends. Germline CDR1 LNHDA, CDR2 SQIVND (reference sequence). The CDR3 covers 12 residues. The entire variable domain, with the rest obtained from reference TRBV19 and TRBJ2-3, is as follows: DGGITQSPKYLFRKEGQNVTLSCEQNLNHDAMYWYRQDPGQGLRLIYYSQIVNDFQKGDIAEGYSVSREKKESFPLTVTSAQKNPTAFYLCAAGTSTDTQYFGPGTRLTVL.

This clonotype was seen many times. Here the CDR3 DNA reads TGTGCCAGCAGCTTAGTCCGGGAGACCAAGCAGTTCTTC. This translates into CASSLVRETKQFF. The rearrangement links TRBV11-2 to TRBJ2-1, with D maybe TRBD2 (6 bases). Germline CDR1 is SGHAT and CDR2 is FQNNGV. The V end was cut by 1 base, the J end by 11 bases, with 12 bases between. The CDR3 runs to 13 residues.

This clonotype was observed many times. The chain uses TRBV7-2 and TRBJ2-1, with 14 bases fitting TRBD2. Trimming took 1 base from V and 7 from J; bases not matched to a gene: 6. Germline assignment: CDR1 SGHTA and CDR2 FQGNSA. The CDR3 is 17 residues long. CDR3 in DNA: TGTGCCAGCAGCTTAGTAAGGGGGACTAGCGGGAGTAATGAGCAGTTCTTC. It is translated as CASSLVRGTSGSNEQFF.

The chain employs TRBV13 and TRBJ1-2; TRBD1 agrees at 8 bases. The CDR3 extends over 14 amino acids. The V and J ends lost 4 bases and 4 bases, in that order; junction bases with no gene match: 5. Germline-derived CDR1 and CDR2 are PRHDT and FYEKMQ (reference sequence). The CDR3 loop is CASSSDREGYGYTF. In nucleotides, the CDR3 is TGTGCCAGCAGCTCGGACAGGGAGGGCTATGGCTACACCTTC.

The table lists this clonotype with many counts. The chain uses TRBV24-1 and TRBJ2-5, with 7 bases fitting TRBD2. The CDR3 loop spans 17 amino acids. With V trimmed by 4 bases and J by 0 bases, 10 bases remained unmatched. Germline V gives CDR1 KGHDR, CDR2 SFDVKD. CDR3 DNA: TGTGCCACCAGTGACCCCATTGAAGCGGGAAACCAAGAGACCCAGTACTTC. Encoded protein: CATSDPIEAGNQETQYF.

This clonotype was detected only a few times. The genes are TRBV6-1 and TRBJ2-2; maybe TRBD2 (6 bases). From germline, CDR1 is MNHNS and CDR2 SASEGT. V shed 2 bases and J shed 7 bases, with 20 bases lying between them. This CDR3 has 17 amino acids. CDR3 nucleotides: TGTGCCAGCAGTGAATACTATTTGGGGGGAATGCTCGGGGAGCTGTTTTTT. This gives the protein CASSEYYLGGMLGELFF.